This T cell receptor beta chain was identified in a study of cytomegalovirus exposure and HLA in healthy donors (dated by TCRdb to 2016 to 2017). For the study in its entirety: An earlier analysis of 587 of the donors reported about 300 Gb of sequence data and approximately 120 million unique TCR beta sequences obtained from roughly 180 million T cells. An early release that covered about 640 HLA-typed donors contained about 300 gigabases of sequencing data and some 87 million unique TCR sequences. Of the approximately 400 genotyped donors, approximately 83% fell in the genetic ancestry cluster associated with self-reported Caucasian donors. The study was designed to test whether signatures of past pathogen exposure could be identified by cataloging public T cell receptors. The T cell repertoires of 666 subjects were profiled by immunosequencing and related to cytomegalovirus serostatus. A separate validation cohort of 100 to 150 different subjects was used in addition to the roughly 670-subject first cohort. The study combined high-throughput TCR immunosequencing, statistical association of individual TCRs with disease status, and machine learning to predict cytomegalovirus infection status. To study patterns of TCR occurrence, a later analysis re-analyzed previously published TCR beta repertoires from around 670 donors and added high-resolution HLA genotyping. The later analysis used no new phenotypic data to find candidate immune exposures, relying instead on TCR beta sequences and their occurrence across donors. In an earlier analysis of roughly 540 of the donors, high-throughput TCR beta sequencing was used to judge whether each TCR beta V gene segment behaved as functional or pseudogenic. Alongside the repertoire data, information on donor age, sex, ethnicity and CMV serostatus was compiled. A later genetic analysis took genome-wide SNP genotypes for about 65% of the 666 donors and used that subset as a discovery cohort. All discovery cohort repertoires had been generated using a single sequencing platform. Class I and class II HLA loci were covered by the typing at four-digit resolution. Typing coverage differed by locus: A, B, C, DRB1 and DQB1 were typed in roughly 620-640 donors, DQA1 in about 550, DPA1 in 600 to 610, and DPB1 in just under 490. Five DR-DQ haplotypes were treated as single units for association and clustering because of strong linkage in the cohort. On average, roughly 240,000 unique TCR beta nucleotide sequences were sequenced per donor among about 400 genotyped donors of the cohort, with roughly 18% of those sequences being non-productive.

General conclusions and limits of the study: In an earlier analysis of over 550 of the donors, most TCR beta V segments were observed in productive rearrangements about 87% or about 30% of the time, broadly matching IMGT annotations. Several of the top co-occurrence clusters appeared to be linked to parvovirus B19, influenza, CMV and Epstein-Barr virus, according to a later analysis. A few of the identified cytomegalovirus-associated TCR beta chains were confirmed in vitro to be specific for cytomegalovirus antigens. The classifier was reported to diagnose cytomegalovirus status with high specificity and sensitivity in both the original cohort and the validation cohort. According to a later genetic analysis, donors in an Asian-associated ancestry cluster had fewer N-insertions in productive TCRs than the roughly 660-donor mean. In this cohort, only TCR beta chains were sequenced, and detectable features were limited by the absence of alpha or paired-chain data. A further reported finding was that TCR beta sequences accurately predicted the HLA-A and HLA-B alleles for most subjects in the first cohort. The earlier analysis of approximately 540 of the donors excluded roughly 16 rarely observed V segments, including chromosome 9 orphons, because counts were too low. Because HLA typing was missing for some donors at each locus, association tests included only the typed subset. While some public TCRs were present in many individuals, most TCR sequences turned up only very rarely across donors. According to a later analysis, most CMV-associated TCR beta chains appeared to be HLA-restricted, and the HLA associations seemed to be driven largely by CMV exposure. The 87-base-pair reads could not distinguish some IMGT-functional V segments, including TRBV6-2 and TRBV6-3, so those segments were excluded. A later analysis found that HLA-associated TCR beta chains were more clonally expanded and had lower generation probabilities than equally common non-associated chains. The authors suggested that the approach could potentially be extended to other disease states and immunological phenotypes. In a later analysis, TCR association rates were found to vary across HLA loci, with the most associated TCRs seen for DRB1 alleles and the fewest for HLA-C alleles. A total of roughly 160 TCR beta chains were listed by the study as associated with cytomegalovirus. Linkage disequilibrium might explain the correlated functional status among segregating V segments, but an unknown experimental factor could not be ruled out. Assigning TCR associations to individual alleles was difficult when HLA alleles, especially DR and DQ, strongly co-occurred. A cluster of highly shared sequence variants was judged likely to be a technical artifact of the sequencing pipeline. For the cohort, immune exposure information was limited to CMV serostatus. An association between a missense DCLRE1C variant and V-gene and J-gene trimming of TCR beta chains was found in a later genetic analysis and replicated in an independent cohort. Presence/absence analyses assumed roughly uniform sequencing depth across donors, an assumption that may not hold. A later analysis associated 15,000 to 20,000 TCR beta sequences with specific HLA alleles at a false discovery rate of 0.05.

The method behind the library was the immunoSEQ multiplex PCR assay. For the multiplex PCR, a mixture combining 60 forward primers for TCR Vbeta segments and 13 reverse primers for TCR Jbeta segments was used. A multiplex PCR assay on genomic DNA amplified the CDR3 region of rearranged TCR beta genes. Amplified TCR beta libraries were sequenced as 87-base-pair reads on the Illumina HiSeq System. In the paper's pipeline: A later analysis counted tens of millions of unique TCR beta chains across the 666 repertoires, and 9.5 million to 11 million of these chains were shared by at least two donors. Raw reads were error-corrected and collapsed into unique sequences with a nearest-neighbor algorithm that merged closely related sequences to remove PCR and sequencing errors. V, D and J gene segments were assigned by aligning CDR3 sequences to IMGT reference sequences. For a sequence to be retained, at least a six-nucleotide match to both a V gene segment and a J gene segment was required. Rearrangements were called productive when the CDR3 lacked stop codons and stayed in frame with V and J; all others were non-productive. CDR3 was defined by IMGT convention, running from the second conserved V-encoded cysteine to the conserved J-encoded phenylalanine. The earlier analysis of about 590 of the donors excluded sequences that lacked an unambiguous match to a single V gene segment. In an earlier analysis of more than 500 of the donors, a V segment was called functional when productive rearrangements were above 56.7%, and segregating when the standard deviation between donors exceeded 5%. A statistical classification framework was built for diagnosing cytomegalovirus status from the catalog of TCR beta chain sequences. In a later analysis, TCR nucleotide sequences were compared against IMGT/GENE-DB human TR gene sequences so that V and J genes could be assigned. The TCRdist pipeline was used in a later analysis to assign CDR3 sequences and most-parsimonious VDJ recombination scenarios. In a later analysis, each TCR beta chain was defined by its CDR3 amino acid sequence together with its V-gene family, and reads lacking a unique V-gene family were excluded. In a later analysis, 450 to 600 highly shared, low-generation-probability nucleotide sequences were removed to address suspected cross-contamination and a sequencing artifact. A later analysis calculated a clonal expansion index for each public chain from normalized within-repertoire ranks of inferred template counts. A later analysis computed generation probabilities with a VDJ recombination model fitted to out-of-frame rearrangements, and checked the results against IGoR. In a later analysis, TCR-TCR, TCR-HLA and TCR-CMV co-occurrence was scored with hypergeometric tests, and a repertoire-size bias correction was applied to TCR pairs. To estimate false discovery rates, a later analysis permuted the HLA or CMV assignments 20 times. A later analysis grouped co-occurring TCRs with DBSCAN, adding TCRdist sequence similarity when clustering within HLA-allele-positive subsets. Repertoires with fewer than 30,000 or more than 120,000 public chains were left out of co-occurrence clustering, as were five repertoires with anomalous nucleotide sharing. Drawn from immuneACCESS, this table holds only the in-frame rearrangements with V and J called that TCRdb kept. Clones are partly lost; checked studies trace under half to an unresolved V gene and leave the rest unexplained. The V and J calls and clone size are taken from that table; D and trimming were inferred from the DNA. The table for this sample lists about 140,000 clones; approximately 70% of them were counted only once. The ten largest clones represent around 1.4% of the sample.

The cohort consisted of 666 healthy bone marrow donors. At the time of sampling, every cohort member was nominally healthy, though immune exposures that went unrecorded were likely present. The donor tested CMV seronegative, placing the donor among the roughly 340 seronegative members of the cohort. A peripheral blood sample was provided by each donor, and peripheral blood mononuclear cells were used for TCR beta sequencing. The Qiagen DNeasy Blood Extraction Kit was used to extract genomic DNA from the blood cell samples. With respect to this clone: Its antigen is still unknown. Per-nucleotide qualities are absent, and no much larger clonotype sits a single base away.

Ends trimmed: V by 5 bases, J by 3 bases; bases unmatched to a gene: 12. The germline V gene supplies CDR1 SGHTA and CDR2 FQGNSA. Measured from the cysteine to the phenylalanine, the CDR3 is 16 residues long. Solely the CDR3 DNA is kept, with 48 bases framed from the first base. This chain joins TRBV7-2 to TRBJ2-7, with 8 bases in between that match TRBD2. The sequence was obtained from a woman in her thirties or forties in good health and CMV-seronegative. Sequenced input: PBMCs. CDR3 reads: CASSPRSTSGRYEQYF. The DNA reads TGTGCCAGCAGCCCCCGATCTACTAGCGGCCGCTACGAGCAGTACTTC.